This T cell receptor beta chain was profiled in a study of cytomegalovirus exposure and HLA in healthy donors (dated by TCRdb to 2016 to 2017). About the investigation overall: According to an earlier analysis of a few hundred of the donors, about 179 million T cells yielded roughly 110 million unique TCR beta sequences and 276 Gb of sequence data. Around 320 gigabases of sequencing data and approximately 80 million unique TCR sequences were included in an early release covering 550 to 650 HLA-typed donors. Of the approximately 400 genotyped donors, around 81% fell in the genetic ancestry cluster associated with self-reported Caucasian donors. The study aimed to test whether signatures of past pathogen exposure could be identified by cataloging public T cell receptors. Using immunosequencing, the study profiled T cell repertoires from some 670 subjects and related those repertoires to cytomegalovirus serostatus. In addition to the first cohort of approximately 670 subjects, a separate validation cohort of 130 or so different subjects was used. The study combined high-throughput TCR immunosequencing, statistical association of individual TCRs with disease status, and machine learning to predict cytomegalovirus infection status. To study patterns of TCR occurrence, a later analysis re-analyzed previously published TCR beta repertoires from around 670 donors and added high-resolution HLA genotyping. The later analysis used no new phenotypic data to find candidate immune exposures, relying instead on TCR beta sequences and their occurrence across donors. An earlier analysis of approximately 580 of the donors used high-throughput TCR beta sequencing to judge whether each TCR beta V gene segment behaved as functional or pseudogenic. Donor age, sex, ethnicity and CMV serostatus were compiled alongside the repertoire data. Genome-wide SNP genotypes for about 60% of the roughly 670 donors were used in a later genetic analysis, which treated that subset as a discovery cohort. All discovery cohort repertoires had been generated on a single sequencing platform. Class I and class II HLA loci were covered by the typing at four-digit resolution. Typing coverage differed by locus: A, B, C, DRB1 and DQB1 were typed in roughly 620-630 donors, DQA1 in about 560, DPA1 in some 610, and DPB1 in 450 to 480. Because of strong linkage in the cohort, roughly five DR-DQ haplotypes were treated as single units for association and clustering. Across around 400 genotyped donors of the cohort, an average of approximately 220,000 unique TCR beta nucleotide sequences per donor were sequenced, and approximately 17% of those sequences were non-productive. The investigation overall reported the following: Compared with the approximately 700-donor mean, donors in an Asian-associated ancestry cluster had fewer N-insertions in productive TCRs, according to a later genetic analysis. CMV serostatus was the only immune exposure information available for the cohort. A later analysis found that HLA-associated TCR beta chains were more clonally expanded and had lower generation probabilities than equally common non-associated chains. In vitro tests confirmed that a few of the cytomegalovirus-associated TCR beta chains recognize cytomegalovirus antigens. A further reported finding was that TCR beta sequences accurately predicted the HLA-A and HLA-B alleles for most subjects in the first cohort. At a false discovery rate of 0.05, a later analysis linked some 18,000 TCR beta sequences to specific HLA alleles. In a later analysis, the rate of TCR association differed among HLA loci, with DRB1 alleles having the most associated TCRs and HLA-C alleles having the fewest. Over 15 rarely observed V segments, including chromosome 9 orphons, were excluded from the earlier analysis of some 590 of the donors because counts were too low. Assigning TCR associations to individual alleles was difficult when HLA alleles, especially DR and DQ, strongly co-occurred. Most TCR sequences were seen in very few donors, while some public TCRs were found in many individuals. Cytomegalovirus status was reported to be diagnosed by the classifier with high specificity and sensitivity in both the original and validation cohorts. According to a later analysis, most CMV-associated TCR beta chains appeared to be HLA-restricted, and the HLA associations seemed to be driven largely by CMV exposure. A later genetic analysis associated a missense DCLRE1C variant with V-gene and J-gene trimming of TCR beta chains, and an independent cohort replicated the association. The authors suggested that the approach could potentially be generalized to other disease states and immunological phenotypes. Correlated functional status among segregating V segments might reflect linkage disequilibrium, but an unknown experimental factor could not be ruled out. A total of 150 to 200 TCR beta chains were listed by the study as associated with cytomegalovirus. In a later analysis, several top co-occurrence clusters were reported to appear linked to parvovirus B19, influenza, CMV and Epstein-Barr virus. In an earlier analysis of 587 of the donors, most TCR beta V segments appeared in productive rearrangements about 87% or about 30% of the time, broadly matching IMGT annotations. Presence/absence analyses assumed roughly uniform sequencing depth across donors, an assumption that may not hold. The 87-base-pair reads could not distinguish some IMGT-functional V segments, including TRBV6-2 and TRBV6-3, so those segments were excluded. Because HLA typing was unavailable for some donors at each locus, only the typed subset was used in association tests. The sequencing pipeline was judged likely to have produced a cluster of highly shared sequence variants as a technical artifact. Only TCR beta chains were sequenced in this cohort, and the absence of alpha or paired-chain data limited detectable features.

Library method: the immunoSEQ multiplex PCR assay. For the multiplex PCR, a mixture combining 60 forward primers for TCR Vbeta segments and 13 reverse primers for TCR Jbeta segments was used. Amplification of the CDR3 region of rearranged TCR beta genes was performed with a multiplex PCR assay on genomic DNA. Amplified TCR beta libraries were sequenced as 87-base-pair reads on the Illumina HiSeq System. On the authors' methods: A later analysis tallied around 80 million unique TCR beta chains across the 660 or so repertoires, and approximately 11 million of those chains were shared by two or more donors. A nearest-neighbor algorithm error-corrected the raw reads and collapsed the reads into unique sequences, merging closely related sequences to remove PCR and sequencing errors. To assign V, D and J gene segments, CDR3 sequences were aligned to IMGT reference sequences. For a sequence to be retained, a match of at least six nucleotides to both a V gene segment and a J gene segment was required. A rearrangement was called productive if the CDR3 had no stop codons and remained in frame with V and J, and every other rearrangement was called non-productive. Following IMGT convention, CDR3 was defined as the stretch from the second conserved V-encoded cysteine up to the conserved J-encoded phenylalanine. In an earlier analysis of roughly 610 of the donors, sequences lacking an unambiguous match to a single V gene segment were excluded. In an earlier analysis of some 590 of the donors, a V segment was called functional when productive rearrangements were above 56.7%, and segregating when the standard deviation between donors exceeded 5%. To diagnose cytomegalovirus status from the catalog of TCR beta chain sequences, a statistical classification framework was built. A later analysis assigned V and J genes by comparing TCR nucleotide sequences with IMGT/GENE-DB human TR gene sequences. A later analysis assigned CDR3 sequences and most-parsimonious VDJ recombination scenarios with the TCRdist pipeline. In a later analysis, each TCR beta chain was defined by its CDR3 amino acid sequence together with its V-gene family, and reads lacking a unique V-gene family were excluded. To address suspected cross-contamination and a sequencing artifact, a later analysis removed some 620 highly shared, low-generation-probability nucleotide sequences. A later analysis calculated a clonal expansion index for each public chain from normalized within-repertoire ranks of inferred template counts. In a later analysis, generation probabilities were computed using a VDJ recombination model fitted to out-of-frame rearrangements, and the results were checked against IGoR. In a later analysis, TCR-TCR, TCR-HLA and TCR-CMV co-occurrence was scored with hypergeometric tests, and a repertoire-size bias correction was applied to TCR pairs. A later analysis estimated false discovery rates by permuting HLA or CMV assignments 20 times. In a later analysis, co-occurring TCRs were grouped with DBSCAN, and TCRdist sequence similarity was added when clustering was performed within HLA-allele-positive subsets. For co-occurrence clustering, repertoires with fewer than 30,000 or more than 120,000 public chains were excluded, along with five or six repertoires with anomalous nucleotide sharing. The table was pulled from immuneACCESS by TCRdb, which kept in-frame rearrangements only. Such tables lose some clones; where checked, under half of the loss comes from unresolved V genes, and the rest has no known cause. V, J and clone size derive from that table, while D and trimming were established from the DNA sequence. This sample is represented by 170,000 or so clones; around 80% of them were singletons. About 13% of the sample is in the top ten clones.

Concerning this clone: Its antigen remains undetermined. One junction end disagrees with the germline gene, perhaps due to a read error.

There are 13 amino acids in the CDR3, from cysteine to phenylalanine inclusive. The sequence is cut down to CDR3 DNA, 39 bases in frame from base 1. The germline V gene (reference sequence) supplies CDR1 MNHNY and CDR2 SVGAGI. In total, roughly 670 healthy bone marrow donors made up the cohort. Cohort members were all nominally healthy when sampled, although unrecorded immune exposures were likely present. The donor was CMV seropositive and was included in the group of 250 to 350 seropositive cohort members. Every donor gave a peripheral blood sample, and the peripheral blood mononuclear cells from that sample were used for TCR beta sequencing. Genomic DNA extraction from the blood cell samples was performed with the Qiagen DNeasy Blood Extraction Kit.

The source of this sequence is a woman between 50 and 59 years old in good health and CMV-seropositive. Sequenced input: PBMCs. Recombination linked TRBV6-6 to TRBJ1-5; the D segment cannot be called with confidence. CDR3 loop: CASRRDSDQPQHF. The bases are TGTGCCAGCAGGCGAGATAGCGATCAGCCCCAGCATTTT.